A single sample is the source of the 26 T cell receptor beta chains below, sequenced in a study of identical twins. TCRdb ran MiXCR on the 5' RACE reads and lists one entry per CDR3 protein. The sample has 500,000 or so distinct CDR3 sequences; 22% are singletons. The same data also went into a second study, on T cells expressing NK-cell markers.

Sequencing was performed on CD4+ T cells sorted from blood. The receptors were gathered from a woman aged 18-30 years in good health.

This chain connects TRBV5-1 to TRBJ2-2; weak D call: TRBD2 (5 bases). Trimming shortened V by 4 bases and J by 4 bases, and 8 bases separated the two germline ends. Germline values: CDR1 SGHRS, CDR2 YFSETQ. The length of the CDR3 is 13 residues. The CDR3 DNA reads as TGCGCCAGCAGCCCGACTACCACCGGGGAGCTGTTTTTT. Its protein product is CASSPTTTGELFF.

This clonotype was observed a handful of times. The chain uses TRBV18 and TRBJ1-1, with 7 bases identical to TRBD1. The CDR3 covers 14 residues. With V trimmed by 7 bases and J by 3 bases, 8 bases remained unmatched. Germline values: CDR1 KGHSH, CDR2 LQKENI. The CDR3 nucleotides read TGTGCCAGCTTTGCCGGGACAGCTTACACTGAAGCTTTCTTT. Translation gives CASFAGTAYTEAFF.

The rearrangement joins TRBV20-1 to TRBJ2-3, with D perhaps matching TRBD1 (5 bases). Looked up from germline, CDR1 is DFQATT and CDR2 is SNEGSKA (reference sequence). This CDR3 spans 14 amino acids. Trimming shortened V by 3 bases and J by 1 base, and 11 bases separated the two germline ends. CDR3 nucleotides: TGCAGTGCTAGGAGCAGGGTGGGCACAGATACGCAGTATTTT. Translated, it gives CSARSRVGTDTQYF.

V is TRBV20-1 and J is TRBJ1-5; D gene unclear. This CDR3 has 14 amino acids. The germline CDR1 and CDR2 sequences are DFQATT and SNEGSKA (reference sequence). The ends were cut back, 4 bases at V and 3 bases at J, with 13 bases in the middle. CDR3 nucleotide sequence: TGCAGTGCTATGTCCCCGGCGTCCAATCAGCCCCAGCATTTT. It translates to CSAMSPASNQPQHF.

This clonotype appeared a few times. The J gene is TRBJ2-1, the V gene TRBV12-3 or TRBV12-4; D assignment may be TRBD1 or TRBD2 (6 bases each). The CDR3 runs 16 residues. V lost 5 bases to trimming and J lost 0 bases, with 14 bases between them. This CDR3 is CASSQQGLSSYNEQFF. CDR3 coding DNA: TGTGCCAGCAGTCAACAGGGACTTAGCTCCTACAATGAGCAGTTCTTC.

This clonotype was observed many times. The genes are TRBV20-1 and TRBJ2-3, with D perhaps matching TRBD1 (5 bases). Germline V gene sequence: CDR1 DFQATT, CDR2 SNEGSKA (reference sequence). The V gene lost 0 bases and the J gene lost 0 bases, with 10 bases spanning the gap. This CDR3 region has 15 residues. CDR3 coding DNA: TGCAGTGCTAGAGATTCCGCAGGGAGCACAGATACGCAGTATTTT. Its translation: CSARDSAGSTDTQYF.

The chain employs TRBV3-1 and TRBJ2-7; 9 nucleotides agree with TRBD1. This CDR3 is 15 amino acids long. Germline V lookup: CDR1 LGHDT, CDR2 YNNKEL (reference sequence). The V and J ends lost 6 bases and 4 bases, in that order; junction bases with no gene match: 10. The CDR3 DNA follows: TGTGCCAGCAGTTTCGGACAGGGGACCTTTTACGAGCAGTACTTC. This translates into CASSFGQGTFYEQYF.

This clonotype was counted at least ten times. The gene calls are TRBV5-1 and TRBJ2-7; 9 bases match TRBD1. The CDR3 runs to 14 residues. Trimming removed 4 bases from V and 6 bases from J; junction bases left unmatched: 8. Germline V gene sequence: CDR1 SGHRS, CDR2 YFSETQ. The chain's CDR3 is CASSAPGQGGEQYF. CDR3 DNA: TGCGCCAGCAGCGCGCCGGGACAGGGTGGCGAGCAGTACTTC.

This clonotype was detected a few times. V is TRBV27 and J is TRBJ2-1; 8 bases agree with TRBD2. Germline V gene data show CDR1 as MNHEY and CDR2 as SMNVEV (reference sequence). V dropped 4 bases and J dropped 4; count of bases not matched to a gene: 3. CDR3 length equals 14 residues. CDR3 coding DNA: TGTGCCAGCAGTTCGGGAGGGCATTACAATGAGCAGTTCTTC. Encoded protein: CASSSGGHYNEQFF.

CDR3 nucleotides: TGCAGTGCTACTGGACCAACAGATACGCAGTATTTT. Translating it yields CSATGPTDTQYF. This chain joins TRBV20-1 and TRBJ2-3; D is unresolved. CDR3 length: 12 residues. The germline gives CDR1 DFQATT, CDR2 SNEGSKA (reference sequence). Trimming removed 4 bases at V and 3 bases at J, with 8 bases between.

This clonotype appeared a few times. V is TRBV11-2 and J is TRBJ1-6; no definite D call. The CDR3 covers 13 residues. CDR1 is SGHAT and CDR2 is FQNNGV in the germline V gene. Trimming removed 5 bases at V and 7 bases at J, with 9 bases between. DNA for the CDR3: TGTGCCAGCAGCCCACCACGGAATTCACCCCTCCACTTT. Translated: CASSPPRNSPLHF.

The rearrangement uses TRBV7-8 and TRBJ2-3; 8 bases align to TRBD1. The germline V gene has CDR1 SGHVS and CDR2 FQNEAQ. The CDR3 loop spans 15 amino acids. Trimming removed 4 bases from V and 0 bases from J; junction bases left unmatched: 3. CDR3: CASSSTGASTDTQYF. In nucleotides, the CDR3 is TGTGCCAGCAGCTCGACAGGGGCTAGCACAGATACGCAGTATTTT.

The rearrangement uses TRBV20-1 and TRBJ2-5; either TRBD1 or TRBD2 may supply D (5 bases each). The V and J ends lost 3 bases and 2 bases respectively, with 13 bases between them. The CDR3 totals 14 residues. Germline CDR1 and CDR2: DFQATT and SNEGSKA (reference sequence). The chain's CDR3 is CSASKWDRQETQYF. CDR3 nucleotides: TGCAGTGCTAGTAAATGGGACCGGCAAGAGACCCAGTACTTC.

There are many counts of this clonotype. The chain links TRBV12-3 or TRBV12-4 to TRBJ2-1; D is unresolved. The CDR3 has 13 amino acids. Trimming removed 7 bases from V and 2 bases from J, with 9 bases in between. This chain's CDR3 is CASMADTYNEQFF. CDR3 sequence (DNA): TGTGCCAGCATGGCCGATACCTACAATGAGCAGTTCTTC.

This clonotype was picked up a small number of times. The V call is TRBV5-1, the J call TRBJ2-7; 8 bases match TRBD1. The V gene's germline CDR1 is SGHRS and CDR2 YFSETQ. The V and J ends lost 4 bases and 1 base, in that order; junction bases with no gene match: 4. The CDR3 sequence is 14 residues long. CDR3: CASSLRTGSYEQYF. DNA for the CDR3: TGCGCCAGCAGCCTCCGGACAGGGTCCTACGAGCAGTACTTC.

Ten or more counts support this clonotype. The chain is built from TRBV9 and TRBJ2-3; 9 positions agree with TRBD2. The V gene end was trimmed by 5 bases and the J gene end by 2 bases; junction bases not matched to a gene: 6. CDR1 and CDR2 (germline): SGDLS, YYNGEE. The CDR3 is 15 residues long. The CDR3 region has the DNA TGTGCCAGCAGTAAGACTAGCGGATACACAGATACGCAGTATTTT. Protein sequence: CASSKTSGYTDTQYF.

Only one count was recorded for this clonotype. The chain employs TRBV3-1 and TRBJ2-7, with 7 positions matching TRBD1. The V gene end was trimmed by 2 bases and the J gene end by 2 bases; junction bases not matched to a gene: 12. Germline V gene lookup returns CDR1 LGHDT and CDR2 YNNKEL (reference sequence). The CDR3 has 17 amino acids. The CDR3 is CASSQRPDRVKAYEQYF. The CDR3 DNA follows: TGTGCCAGCAGCCAAAGACCTGACAGGGTCAAGGCCTACGAGCAGTACTTC.

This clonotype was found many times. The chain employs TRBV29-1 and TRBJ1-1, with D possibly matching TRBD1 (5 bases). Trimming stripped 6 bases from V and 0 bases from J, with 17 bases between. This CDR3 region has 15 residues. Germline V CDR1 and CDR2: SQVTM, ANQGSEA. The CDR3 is CSVSGGWGMNTEAFF. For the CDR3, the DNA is TGCAGCGTCTCCGGGGGATGGGGGATGAACACTGAAGCTTTCTTT.

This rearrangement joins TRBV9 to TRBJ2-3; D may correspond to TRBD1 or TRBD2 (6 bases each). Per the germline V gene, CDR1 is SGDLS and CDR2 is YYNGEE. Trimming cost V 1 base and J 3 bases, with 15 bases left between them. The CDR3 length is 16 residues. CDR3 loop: CASSVSGWGATDTQYF. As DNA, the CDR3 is TGTGCCAGCAGCGTATCCGGTTGGGGGGCGACAGATACGCAGTATTTT.

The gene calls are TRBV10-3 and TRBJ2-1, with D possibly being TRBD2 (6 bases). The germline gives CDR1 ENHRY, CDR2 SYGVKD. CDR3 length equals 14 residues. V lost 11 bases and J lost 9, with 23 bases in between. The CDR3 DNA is TGTGCCTCGAAGCGGGCCCTCCTTCAGGGTGAGCAGTTCTTC. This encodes CASKRALLQGEQFF.

This CDR3 reads CASTYTVGWDNEQFF. In nucleotides, the CDR3 is TGTGCCAGCACCTACACCGTGGGTTGGGACAATGAGCAGTTCTTC. The J gene is TRBJ2-1, the V gene TRBV7-6; no firm D call. Germline V gene sequence: CDR1 SGHVS, CDR2 FNYEAQ. Trimming cost V 7 bases and J 5 bases, with 18 bases left between them. The CDR3 has 15 amino acids.

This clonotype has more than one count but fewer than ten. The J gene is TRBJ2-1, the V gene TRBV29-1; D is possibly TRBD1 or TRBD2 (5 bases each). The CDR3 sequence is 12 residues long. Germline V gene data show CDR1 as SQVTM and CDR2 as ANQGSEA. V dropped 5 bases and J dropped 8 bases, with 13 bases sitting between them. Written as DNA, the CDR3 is TGCAGCGTTCGGGACGGTCGGGATGAGCAGTTCTTC. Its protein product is CSVRDGRDEQFF.

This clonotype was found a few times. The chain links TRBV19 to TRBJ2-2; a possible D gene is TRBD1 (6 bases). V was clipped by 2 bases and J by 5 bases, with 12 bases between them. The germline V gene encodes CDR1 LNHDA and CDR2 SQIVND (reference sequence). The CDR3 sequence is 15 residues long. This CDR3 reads CASSIQGMATGELFF. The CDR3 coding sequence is TGTGCCAGTAGTATACAGGGGATGGCGACCGGGGAGCTGTTTTTT. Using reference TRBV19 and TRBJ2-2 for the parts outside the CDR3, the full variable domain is DGGITQSPKYLFRKEGQNVTLSCEQNLNHDAMYWYRQDPGQGLRLIYYSQIVNDFQKGDIAEGYSVSREKKESFPLTVTSAQKNPTAFYLCASSIQGMATGELFFGEGSRLTVL.

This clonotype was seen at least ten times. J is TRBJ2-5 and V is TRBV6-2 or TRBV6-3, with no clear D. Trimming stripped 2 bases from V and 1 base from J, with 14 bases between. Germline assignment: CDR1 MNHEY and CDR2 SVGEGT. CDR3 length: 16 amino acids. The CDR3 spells CASSYMPSVIQETQYF. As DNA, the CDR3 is TGTGCCAGCAGTTACATGCCGAGCGTAATCCAAGAGACCCAGTACTTC.

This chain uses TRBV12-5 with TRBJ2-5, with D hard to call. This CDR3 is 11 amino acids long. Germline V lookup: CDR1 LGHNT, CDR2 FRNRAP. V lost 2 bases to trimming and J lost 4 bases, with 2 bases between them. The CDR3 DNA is TGTGCTAGTGGTTTGACAGAGACCCAGTACTTC. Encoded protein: CASGLTETQYF. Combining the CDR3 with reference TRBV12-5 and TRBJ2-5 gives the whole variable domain DARVTQTPRHKVTEMGQEVTMRCQPILGHNTVFWYRQTMMQGLELLAYFRNRAPLDDSGMPKDRFSAEMPDATLATLKIQPSEPRDSAVYFCASGLTETQYFGPGTRLLVL.

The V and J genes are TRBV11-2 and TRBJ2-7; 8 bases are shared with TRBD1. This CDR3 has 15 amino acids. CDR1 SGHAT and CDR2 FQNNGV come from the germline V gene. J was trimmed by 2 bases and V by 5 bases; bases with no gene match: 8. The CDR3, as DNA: TGTGCCAGCAGCCACGGGACAGGAACTACCTACGAGCAGTACTTC. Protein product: CASSHGTGTTYEQYF.